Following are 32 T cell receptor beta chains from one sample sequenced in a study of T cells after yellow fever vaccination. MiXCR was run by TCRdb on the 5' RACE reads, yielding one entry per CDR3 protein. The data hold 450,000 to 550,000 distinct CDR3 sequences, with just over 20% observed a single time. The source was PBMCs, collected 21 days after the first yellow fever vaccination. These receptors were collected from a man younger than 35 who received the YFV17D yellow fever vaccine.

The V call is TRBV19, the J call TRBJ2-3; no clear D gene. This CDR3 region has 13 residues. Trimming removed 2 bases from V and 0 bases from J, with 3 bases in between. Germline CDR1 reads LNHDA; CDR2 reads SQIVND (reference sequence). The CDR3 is CASSIWSTDTQYF. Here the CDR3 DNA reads TGTGCCAGTAGTATATGGAGCACAGATACGCAGTATTTT.

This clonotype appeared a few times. The CDR3 is CASSLGLERYEQYF. CDR3 DNA sequence: TGTGCCAGCAGTTTAGGACTAGAACGCTACGAGCAGTACTTC. This chain uses TRBV12-3 or TRBV12-4 with TRBJ2-7; perhaps TRBD2 as D (6 bases). The CDR3 totals 14 residues. Between the trimmed V and J ends, which lost 1 base and 3 bases, there was a span of 10 bases.

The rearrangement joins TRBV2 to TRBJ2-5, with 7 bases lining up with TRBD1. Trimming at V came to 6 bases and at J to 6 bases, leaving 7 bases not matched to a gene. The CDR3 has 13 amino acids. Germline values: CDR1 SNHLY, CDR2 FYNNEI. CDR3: CASRDDRVQTQYF. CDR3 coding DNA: TGTGCCAGCAGGGATGACAGGGTACAGACCCAGTACTTC.

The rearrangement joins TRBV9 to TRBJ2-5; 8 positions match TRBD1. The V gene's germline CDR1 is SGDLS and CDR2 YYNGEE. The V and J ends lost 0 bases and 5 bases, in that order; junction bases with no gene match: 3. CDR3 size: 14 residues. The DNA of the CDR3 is TGTGCCAGCAGCGTAGGCAGGGGGCAGGAGACCCAGTACTTC. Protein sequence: CASSVGRGQETQYF.

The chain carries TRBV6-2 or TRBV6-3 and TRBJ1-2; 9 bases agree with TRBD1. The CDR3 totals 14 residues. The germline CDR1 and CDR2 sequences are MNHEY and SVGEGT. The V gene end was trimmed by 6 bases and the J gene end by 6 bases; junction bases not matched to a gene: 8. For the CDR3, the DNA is TGTGCCAGCAGGAGTCTGGGACAGGGTAATGGCTACACCTTC. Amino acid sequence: CASRSLGQGNGYTF.

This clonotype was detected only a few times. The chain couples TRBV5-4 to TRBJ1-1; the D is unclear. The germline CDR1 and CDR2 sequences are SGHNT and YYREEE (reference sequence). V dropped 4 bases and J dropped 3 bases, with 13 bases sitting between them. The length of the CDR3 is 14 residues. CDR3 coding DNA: TGTGCCAGCAGCGAAGCGTCGGCCCACACTGAAGCTTTCTTT. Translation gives CASSEASAHTEAFF.

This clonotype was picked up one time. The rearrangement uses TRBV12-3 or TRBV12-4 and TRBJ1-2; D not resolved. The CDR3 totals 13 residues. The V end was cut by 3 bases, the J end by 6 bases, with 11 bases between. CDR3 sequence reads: CASSLRRRNGYTF. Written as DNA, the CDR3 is TGTGCCAGCAGTTTGAGACGAAGGAATGGCTACACCTTC.

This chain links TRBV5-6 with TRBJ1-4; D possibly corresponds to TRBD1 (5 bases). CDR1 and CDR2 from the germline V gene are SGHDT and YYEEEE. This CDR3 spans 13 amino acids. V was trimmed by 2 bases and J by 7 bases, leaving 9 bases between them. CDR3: CASSFDRSEKLFF. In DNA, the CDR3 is TGTGCCAGCAGCTTCGACAGATCTGAAAAACTGTTTTTT.

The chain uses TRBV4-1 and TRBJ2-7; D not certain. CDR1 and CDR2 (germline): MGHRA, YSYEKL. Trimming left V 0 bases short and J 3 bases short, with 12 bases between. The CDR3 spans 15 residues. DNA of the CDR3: TGCGCCAGCAGCCAAGATTTAGACGGTGTCTACGAGCAGTACTTC. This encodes CASSQDLDGVYEQYF.

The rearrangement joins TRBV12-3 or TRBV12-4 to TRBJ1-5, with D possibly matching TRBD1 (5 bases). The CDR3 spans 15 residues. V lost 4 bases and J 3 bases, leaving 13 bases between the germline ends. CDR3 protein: CASSSEDSSNQPQHF. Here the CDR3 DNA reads TGTGCCAGCAGTTCCGAAGACAGCTCCAATCAGCCCCAGCATTTT.

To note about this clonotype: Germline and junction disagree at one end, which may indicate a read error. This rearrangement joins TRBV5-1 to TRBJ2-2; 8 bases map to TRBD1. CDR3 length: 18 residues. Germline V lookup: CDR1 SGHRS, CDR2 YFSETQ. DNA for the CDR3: TGCGCCAGCAGCTCAGCCGGGACAGGAATGGGGAACACCGGGGAGCAGTTTTTT. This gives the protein CASSSAGTGMGNTGEQFF.

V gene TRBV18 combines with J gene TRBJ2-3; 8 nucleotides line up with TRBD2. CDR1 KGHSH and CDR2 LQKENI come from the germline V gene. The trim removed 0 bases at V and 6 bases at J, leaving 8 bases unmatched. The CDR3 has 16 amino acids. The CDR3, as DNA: TGTGCCAGCTCACCACCGTCCGGGAGGGTCAGTGATACGCAGTATTTT. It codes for CASSPPSGRVSDTQYF.

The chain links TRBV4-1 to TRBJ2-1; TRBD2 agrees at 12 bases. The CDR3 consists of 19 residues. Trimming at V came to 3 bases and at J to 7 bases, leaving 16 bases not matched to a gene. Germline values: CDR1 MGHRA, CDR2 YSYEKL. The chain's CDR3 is CASSHLEAGRTSGVNEQFF. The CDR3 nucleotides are TGCGCCAGCAGCCATCTGGAAGCGGGGCGGACTAGCGGGGTGAATGAGCAGTTCTTC.

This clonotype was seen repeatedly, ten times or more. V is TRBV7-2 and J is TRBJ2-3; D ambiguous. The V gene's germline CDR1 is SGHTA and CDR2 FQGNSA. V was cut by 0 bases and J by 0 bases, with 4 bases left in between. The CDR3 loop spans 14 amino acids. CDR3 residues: CASSLARSTDTQYF. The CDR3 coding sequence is TGTGCCAGCAGCTTAGCGCGGAGCACAGATACGCAGTATTTT.

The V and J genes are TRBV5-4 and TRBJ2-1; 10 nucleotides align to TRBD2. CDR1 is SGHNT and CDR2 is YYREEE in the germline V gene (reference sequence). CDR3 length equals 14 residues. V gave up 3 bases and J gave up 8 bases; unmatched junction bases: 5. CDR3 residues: CASSSKRGGDEQFF. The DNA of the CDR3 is TGTGCCAGCAGCTCTAAGCGGGGGGGCGATGAGCAGTTCTTC. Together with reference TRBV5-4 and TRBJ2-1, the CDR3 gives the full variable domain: ETGVTQSPTHLIKTRGQQVTLRCSSQSGHNTVSWYQQALGQGPQFIFQYYREEENGRGNFPPRFSGLQFPNYSSELNVNALELDDSALYLCASSSKRGGDEQFFGPGTRLTVL.

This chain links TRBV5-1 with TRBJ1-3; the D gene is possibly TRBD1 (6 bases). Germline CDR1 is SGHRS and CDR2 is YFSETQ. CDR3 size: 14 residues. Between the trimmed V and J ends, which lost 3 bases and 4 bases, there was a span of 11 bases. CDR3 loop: CASSSQGDGNTIYF. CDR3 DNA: TGCGCCAGCAGCTCACAGGGAGACGGAAACACCATATATTTT.

This chain's CDR3 is CASSPQGFKAGELFF. CDR3 in DNA: TGTGCCAGCAGCCCGCAGGGATTTAAGGCCGGGGAGCTGTTTTTT. V usage is TRBV6-1 and J usage is TRBJ2-2; D possibly corresponds to TRBD1 (5 bases). Trimming removed 6 bases at V and 6 bases at J, with 17 bases between. The germline V gene encodes CDR1 MNHNS and CDR2 SASEGT. The CDR3 totals 15 residues.

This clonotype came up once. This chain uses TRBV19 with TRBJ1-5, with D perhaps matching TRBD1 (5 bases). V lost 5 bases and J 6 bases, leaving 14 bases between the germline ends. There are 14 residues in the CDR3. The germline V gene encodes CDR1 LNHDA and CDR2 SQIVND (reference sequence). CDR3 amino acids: CASSQALRGQPQHF. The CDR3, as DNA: TGTGCCAGTAGTCAGGCACTTAGGGGTCAGCCCCAGCATTTT.

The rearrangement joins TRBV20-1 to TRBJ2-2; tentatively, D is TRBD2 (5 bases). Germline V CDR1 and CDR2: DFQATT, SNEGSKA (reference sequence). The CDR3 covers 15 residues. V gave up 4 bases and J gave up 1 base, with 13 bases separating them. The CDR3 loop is CSATTLEGNTGELFF. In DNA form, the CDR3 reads TGCAGTGCTACCACCCTCGAGGGGAACACCGGGGAGCTGTTTTTT.

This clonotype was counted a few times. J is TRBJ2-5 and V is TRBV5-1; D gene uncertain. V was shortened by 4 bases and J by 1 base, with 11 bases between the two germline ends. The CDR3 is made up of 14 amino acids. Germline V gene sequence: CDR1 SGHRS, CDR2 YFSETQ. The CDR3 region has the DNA TGCGCCAGCAGCAACCCCGCTGGCCAAGAGACCCAGTACTTC. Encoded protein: CASSNPAGQETQYF. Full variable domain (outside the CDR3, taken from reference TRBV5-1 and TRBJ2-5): KAGVTQTPRYLIKTRGQQVTLSCSPISGHRSVSWYQQTPGQGLQFLFEYFSETQRNKGNFPGRFSGRQFSNSRSEMNVSTLELGDSALYLCASSNPAGQETQYFGPGTRLLVL.

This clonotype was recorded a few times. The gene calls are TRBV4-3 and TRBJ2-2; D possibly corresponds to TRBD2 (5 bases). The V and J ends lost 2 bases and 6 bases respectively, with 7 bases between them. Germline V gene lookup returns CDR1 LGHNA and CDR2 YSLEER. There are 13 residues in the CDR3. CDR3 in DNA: TGCGCCAGCAGCCAAATGAGGGCCGGGGAGCTGTTTTTT. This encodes CASSQMRAGELFF.

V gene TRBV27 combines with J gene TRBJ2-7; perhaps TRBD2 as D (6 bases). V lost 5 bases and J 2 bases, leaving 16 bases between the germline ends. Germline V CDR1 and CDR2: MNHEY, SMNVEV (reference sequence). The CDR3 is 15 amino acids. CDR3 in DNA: TGTGCCAGCAGTCCGGGACTGTCCACTACCTACGAGCAGTACTTC. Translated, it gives CASSPGLSTTYEQYF.

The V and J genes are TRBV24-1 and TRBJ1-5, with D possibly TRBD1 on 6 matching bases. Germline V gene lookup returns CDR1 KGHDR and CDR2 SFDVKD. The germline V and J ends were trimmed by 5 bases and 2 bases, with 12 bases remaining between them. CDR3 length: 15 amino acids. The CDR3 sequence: CATSAGGAGNQPQHF. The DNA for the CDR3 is TGTGCCACCAGTGCCGGGGGGGCTGGCAATCAGCCCCAGCATTTT.

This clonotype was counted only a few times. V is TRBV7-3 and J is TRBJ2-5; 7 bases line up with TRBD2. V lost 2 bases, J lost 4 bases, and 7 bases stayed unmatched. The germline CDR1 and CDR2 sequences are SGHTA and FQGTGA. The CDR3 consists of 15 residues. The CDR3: CASSLYPSGRETQYF. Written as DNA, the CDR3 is TGTGCCAGCAGCTTATACCCTAGCGGTCGAGAGACCCAGTACTTC.

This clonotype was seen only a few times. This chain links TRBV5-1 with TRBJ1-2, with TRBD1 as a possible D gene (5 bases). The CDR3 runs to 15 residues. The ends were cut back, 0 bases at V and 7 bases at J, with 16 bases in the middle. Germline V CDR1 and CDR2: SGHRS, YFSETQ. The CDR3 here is CASSLVGDGVGGYTF. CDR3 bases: TGCGCCAGCAGCTTGGTCGGGGACGGGGTTGGTGGCTACACCTTC. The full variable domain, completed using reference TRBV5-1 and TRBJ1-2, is KAGVTQTPRYLIKTRGQQVTLSCSPISGHRSVSWYQQTPGQGLQFLFEYFSETQRNKGNFPGRFSGRQFSNSRSEMNVSTLELGDSALYLCASSLVGDGVGGYTFGSGTRLTVV.

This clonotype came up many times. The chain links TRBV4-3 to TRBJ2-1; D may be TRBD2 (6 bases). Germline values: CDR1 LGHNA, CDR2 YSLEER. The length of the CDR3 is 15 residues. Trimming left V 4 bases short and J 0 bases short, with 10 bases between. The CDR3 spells CASSPGTPSYNEQFF. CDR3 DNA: TGCGCCAGCAGCCCAGGGACTCCCTCCTACAATGAGCAGTTCTTC.

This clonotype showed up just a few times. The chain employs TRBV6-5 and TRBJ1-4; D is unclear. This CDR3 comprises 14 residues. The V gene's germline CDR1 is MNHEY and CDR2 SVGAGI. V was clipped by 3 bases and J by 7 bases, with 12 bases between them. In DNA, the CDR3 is TGTGCCAGCAGTTATGGGATCGCCCGTGAAAAACTGTTTTTT. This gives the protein CASSYGIAREKLFF.

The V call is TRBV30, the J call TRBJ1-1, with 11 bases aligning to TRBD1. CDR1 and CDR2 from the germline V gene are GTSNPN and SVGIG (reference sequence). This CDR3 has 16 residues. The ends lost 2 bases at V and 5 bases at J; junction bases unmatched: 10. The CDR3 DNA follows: TGTGCCTGGAGTAGCCTTAGAGGGACAGGGGGAACTGAAGCTTTCTTT. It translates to CAWSSLRGTGGTEAFF.

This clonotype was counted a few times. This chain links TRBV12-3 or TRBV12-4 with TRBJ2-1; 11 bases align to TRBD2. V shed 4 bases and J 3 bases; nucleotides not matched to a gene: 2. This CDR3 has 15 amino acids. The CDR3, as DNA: TGTGCCAGCAGTTCTAGCGGGGGGTTCTACAATGAGCAGTTCTTC. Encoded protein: CASSSSGGFYNEQFF.

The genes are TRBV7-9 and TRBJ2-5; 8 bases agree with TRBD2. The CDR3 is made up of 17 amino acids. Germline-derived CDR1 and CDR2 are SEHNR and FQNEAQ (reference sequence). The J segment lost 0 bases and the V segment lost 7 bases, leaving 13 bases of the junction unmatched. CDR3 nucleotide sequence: TGTGCCAGCACCCTAAGGAGGCCTAGCGGGTACCAAGAGACCCAGTACTTC. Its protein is CASTLRRPSGYQETQYF.

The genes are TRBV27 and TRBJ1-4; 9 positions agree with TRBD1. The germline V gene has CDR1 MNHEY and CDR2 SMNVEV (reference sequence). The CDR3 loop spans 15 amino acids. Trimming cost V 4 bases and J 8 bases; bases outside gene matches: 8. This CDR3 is CASSWNRGPGEKLFF. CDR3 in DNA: TGTGCCAGCAGTTGGAACAGGGGGCCAGGGGAAAAACTGTTTTTT.

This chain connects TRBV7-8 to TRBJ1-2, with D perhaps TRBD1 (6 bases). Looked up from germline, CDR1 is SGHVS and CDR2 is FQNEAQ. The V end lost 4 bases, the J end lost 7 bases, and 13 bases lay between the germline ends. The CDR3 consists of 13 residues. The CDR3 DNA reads TGTGCCAGCAGCTCCAGGGGTTTTAGTGGCTACACCTTC. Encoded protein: CASSSRGFSGYTF. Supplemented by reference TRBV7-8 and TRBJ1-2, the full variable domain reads GAGVSQSPRYKVAKRGQDVALRCDPISGHVSLFWYQQALGQGPEFLTYFQNEAQLDKSGLPSDRFFAERPEGSVSTLKIQRTQQEDSAVYLCASSSRGFSGYTFGSGTRLTVV.